This entry is about one T cell receptor beta chain. With 7 bases removed from V and 4 bases from J, the gap between germline ends came to 22 bases. Germline loops: CDR1 MNHGY, CDR2 SAAAGT. The length of the CDR3 is 16 residues. This table comes from immunoSEQ multiplex PCR, and its TCRdb copy is limited to in-frame clones, with some not included. Of about 38,000 clones detected, roughly four fifths appear once; the ten largest clones hold nearly 1.5%. The sample originates from a study of preoperative IRX-2 immunotherapy in early breast cancer. Treatment noted: preoperative locoregional IRX-2 cytokine immunotherapy. Patients received preoperative, locoregional IRX-2 cytokine immunotherapy in a phase Ib study.

This TCR derives from a human donor with breast cancer. The sample here was lymph node tissue, taken after IRX-2 immunotherapy. This chain joins TRBV6-8 and TRBJ1-2; D gene uncertain. Here the CDR3 DNA reads TGTGCCAGCACAGACTCTATACAGTGGAGTCGCTATGGCTACACCTTC. Protein: CASTDSIQWSRYGYTF.